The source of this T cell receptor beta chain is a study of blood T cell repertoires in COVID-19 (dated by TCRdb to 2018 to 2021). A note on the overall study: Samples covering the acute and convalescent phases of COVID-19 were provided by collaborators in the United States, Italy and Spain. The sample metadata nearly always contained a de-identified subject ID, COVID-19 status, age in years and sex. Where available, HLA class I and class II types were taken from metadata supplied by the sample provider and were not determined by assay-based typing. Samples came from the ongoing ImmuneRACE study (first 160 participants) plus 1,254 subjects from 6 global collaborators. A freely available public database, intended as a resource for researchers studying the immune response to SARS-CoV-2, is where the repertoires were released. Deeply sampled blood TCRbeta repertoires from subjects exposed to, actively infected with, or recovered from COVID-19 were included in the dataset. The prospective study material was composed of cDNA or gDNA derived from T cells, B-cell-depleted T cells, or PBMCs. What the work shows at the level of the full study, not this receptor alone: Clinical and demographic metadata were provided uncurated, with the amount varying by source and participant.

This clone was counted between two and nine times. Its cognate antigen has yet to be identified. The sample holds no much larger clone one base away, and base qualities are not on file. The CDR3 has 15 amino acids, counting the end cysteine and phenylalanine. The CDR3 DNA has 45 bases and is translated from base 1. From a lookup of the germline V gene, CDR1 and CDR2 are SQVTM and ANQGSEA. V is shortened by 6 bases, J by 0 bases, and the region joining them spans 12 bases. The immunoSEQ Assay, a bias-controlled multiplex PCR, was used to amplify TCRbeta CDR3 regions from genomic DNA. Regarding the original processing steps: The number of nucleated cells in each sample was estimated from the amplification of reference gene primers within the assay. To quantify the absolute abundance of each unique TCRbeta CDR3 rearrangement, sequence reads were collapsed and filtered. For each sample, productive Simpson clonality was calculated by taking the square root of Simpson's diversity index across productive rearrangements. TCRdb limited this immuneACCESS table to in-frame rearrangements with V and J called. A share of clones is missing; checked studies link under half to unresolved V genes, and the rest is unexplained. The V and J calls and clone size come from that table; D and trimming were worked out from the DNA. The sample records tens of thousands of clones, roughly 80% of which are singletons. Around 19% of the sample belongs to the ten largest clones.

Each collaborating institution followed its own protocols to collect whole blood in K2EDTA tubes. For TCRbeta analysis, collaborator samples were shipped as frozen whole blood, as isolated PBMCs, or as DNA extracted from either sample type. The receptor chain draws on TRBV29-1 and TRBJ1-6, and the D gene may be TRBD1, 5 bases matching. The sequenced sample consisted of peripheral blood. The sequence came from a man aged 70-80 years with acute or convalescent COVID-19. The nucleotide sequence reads TGCAGCGTCATGACAGATGGCTCCTATAATTCACCCCTCCACTTT. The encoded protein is CSVMTDGSYNSPLHF. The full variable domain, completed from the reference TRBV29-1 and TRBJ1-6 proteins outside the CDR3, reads SAVISQKPSRDICQRGTSLTIQCQVDSQVTMMFWYRQQPGQSLTLIATANQGSEATYESGFVIDKFPISRPNLTFSTLTVSNMSPEDSSIYLCSVMTDGSYNSPLHFGNGTRLTVT.